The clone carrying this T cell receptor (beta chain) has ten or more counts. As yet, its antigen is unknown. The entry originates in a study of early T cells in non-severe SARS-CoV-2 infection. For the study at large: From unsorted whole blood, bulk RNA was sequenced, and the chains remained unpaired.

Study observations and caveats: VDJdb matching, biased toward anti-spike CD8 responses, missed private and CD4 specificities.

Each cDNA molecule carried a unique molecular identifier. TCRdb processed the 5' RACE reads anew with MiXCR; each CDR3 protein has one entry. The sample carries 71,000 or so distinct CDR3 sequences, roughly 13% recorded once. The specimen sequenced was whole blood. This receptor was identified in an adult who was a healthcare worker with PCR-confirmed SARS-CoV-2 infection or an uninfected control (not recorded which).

The CDR3: CSVAPGQGFGYTF. CDR3 DNA sequence: TGCAGCGTCGCACCGGGACAGGGGTTTGGCTACACCTTC. The V call is TRBV29-1, the J call TRBJ1-2; 10 bases agree with TRBD1. With V trimmed by 6 bases and J by 7 bases, 8 bases remained unmatched. The CDR3 is 13 residues long. Germline values: CDR1 SQVTM, CDR2 ANQGSEA.